This T cell receptor beta chain appears in the sequencing data of a study of Graves' ophthalmopathy and Graves' hyperthyroidism. The study amplified TCR beta CDR3 regions using RNA transcripts. First-round RT-PCR relied on HTBI primers, and a second-round multiplex PCR came next. TCRdb re-derived calls from the multiplex PCR reads in MiXCR, one entry per CDR3 protein. Of about half a million distinct CDR3 sequences in the sample, around 14% were seen once. Patients were left out if they had other autoimmune diseases, uncontrolled infections, pregnancy or lactation. Diagnosis used clinical symptoms, serum thyroxine, TRAb, thyroid ultrasound and orbital computed tomography. The CDR3 is 16 amino acids. Germline trimming cut 4 bases from V and 5 bases from J; bases unmatched to any gene: 12. CDR1 and CDR2 from the germline V gene are MNHNS and SASEGT.

The origin of this receptor is a woman aged 25 to 45 with Graves' ophthalmopathy. Sequenced material: blood. The V and J genes are TRBV6-1 and TRBJ1-1; 8 positions agree with TRBD1. The CDR3 protein is CASSGIDRGRWTEAFF. CDR3 DNA: TGTGCCAGCAGTGGTATTGACAGGGGCAGGTGGACTGAAGCTTTCTTT.